The 14 T cell receptor beta chains presented below share a single source sample, sequenced in a study of blood T cells in healthy people across ages. Then a second PCR, running roughly 7 to 11 cycles, was carried out with a sample-barcoded 5' primer and a J-beta primer mix. One entry per CDR3 protein results from TCRdb running MiXCR on the 5' RACE reads. Here the sample spans 870,000 or so distinct CDR3 sequences, more than 25% being singletons. The sample taken for sequencing was blood. The source is a woman of 80 years or more in good health.

The chain uses TRBV20-1 and TRBJ1-1; D is undetermined. Germline-derived CDR1 and CDR2 are DFQATT and SNEGSKA (reference sequence). V was clipped by 5 bases and J by 1 base, with 11 bases between them. CDR3 length equals 13 residues. The CDR3 is CSAHSGPNTEAFF. In DNA form, the CDR3 reads TGCAGTGCTCACAGTGGACCGAACACTGAAGCTTTCTTT.

This clonotype was observed a few times. The chain joins TRBV29-1 to TRBJ1-2; D is ambiguous. Germline CDR1 is SQVTM and CDR2 is ANQGSEA. CDR3 size: 13 residues. Trimming removed 2 bases from V and 0 bases from J, with 7 bases in between. The CDR3 DNA follows: TGCAGCGTTGAAACGGAATCTAACTATGGCTACACCTTC. Translating it yields CSVETESNYGYTF. The variable domain in full, completed from reference TRBV29-1 and TRBJ1-2, reads SAVISQKPSRDICQRGTSLTIQCQVDSQVTMMFWYRQQPGQSLTLIATANQGSEATYESGFVIDKFPISRPNLTFSTLTVSNMSPEDSSIYLCSVETESNYGYTFGSGTRLTVV.

This clonotype was seen a few times. A read error is possible here, since a much larger clone lies one base away. This rearrangement joins TRBV4-3 to TRBJ2-4; TRBD1 might be the D (6 bases). V shed 1 base and J shed 7 bases, with 11 bases lying between them. The CDR3 is 14 residues long. CDR1 and CDR2 from the germline V gene are LGHNA and YSLEER. CDR3 loop: CASSQGGGRNIQYF. The CDR3 nucleotides read TGCGCCAGCAGCCAAGGTGGGGGCCGCAACATTCAGTACTTC.

This chain links TRBV29-1 with TRBJ1-3; no clear D gene. V gave up 3 bases and J gave up 2 bases, with 5 bases separating them. Per the germline V gene, CDR1 is SQVTM and CDR2 is ANQGSEA. The CDR3 has 12 amino acids. The CDR3 loop is CSVDQPGNTIYF. The CDR3 DNA reads as TGCAGCGTTGATCAACCTGGAAACACCATATATTTT. Supplemented by reference TRBV29-1 and TRBJ1-3, the full variable domain reads SAVISQKPSRDICQRGTSLTIQCQVDSQVTMMFWYRQQPGQSLTLIATANQGSEATYESGFVIDKFPISRPNLTFSTLTVSNMSPEDSSIYLCSVDQPGNTIYFGEGSWLTVV.

This clonotype was found a few times. The chain carries TRBV6-2 or TRBV6-3 and TRBJ2-3; a possible D gene is TRBD2 (6 bases). This CDR3 is 15 amino acids long. The germline V gene has CDR1 MNHEY and CDR2 SVGEGT. Trimming took off 1 base at V and 2 bases at J, with 10 bases between the two ends. The CDR3 nucleotides are TGTGCCAGCAGTTACTTCGCGGGAAACACAGATACGCAGTATTTT. This gives the protein CASSYFAGNTDTQYF.

This clonotype has at least ten counts. The chain couples TRBV6-5 to TRBJ2-1, with D perhaps matching TRBD1 (6 bases). The CDR3 extends over 18 amino acids. V shed 2 bases and J shed 5 bases, with 22 bases lying between them. Looked up from germline, CDR1 is MNHEY and CDR2 is SVGAGI. CDR3 amino acids: CASSYRAYRASGDNEQFF. CDR3 coding DNA: TGTGCCAGCAGTTACAGGGCTTACAGGGCGTCGGGTGACAATGAGCAGTTCTTC.

The chain combines TRBV19 with TRBJ2-3, with TRBD1 matching over 8 bases. V was clipped by 4 bases and J by 6 bases; unmatched bases: 6. Germline CDR1 and CDR2: LNHDA and SQIVND (reference sequence). The CDR3 is 14 residues long. CDR3 nucleotides: TGTGCCAGTAGTAAACAGGGGGGAATGGATACGCAGTATTTT. As protein: CASSKQGGMDTQYF.

The chain employs TRBV5-5 and TRBJ1-1; D might be TRBD1 (5 bases). Germline CDR1 reads SGHKS; CDR2 reads YYEKEE (reference sequence). The CDR3 length is 13 residues. With 1 base removed from V and 6 bases from J, the gap between germline ends came to 10 bases. The CDR3 loop is CASSLLGAPEAFF. CDR3 nucleotide sequence: TGTGCCAGCAGCTTGCTAGGGGCGCCTGAAGCTTTCTTT.

Comments on this clonotype: A single base separates this from a much larger clone, so it may be a read error. V gene TRBV7-2 combines with J gene TRBJ1-2; perhaps TRBD1 as D (5 bases). This CDR3 is built from 15 residues. The V gene's germline CDR1 is SGHTA and CDR2 FQGNSA. The CDR3 DNA sequence: TGTGCCAGCAGTCGAGATGGGGGGTCTGGGTATGGCCACACCTTC. This codes for CASSRDGGSGYGHTF.

The V and J genes are TRBV2 and TRBJ2-1; 9 bases are shared with TRBD1. TRBJ2-7 matches the DNA end more closely, so the J call is doubtful. CDR1 is SNHLY, CDR2 FYNNEI, per germline. CDR3 length equals 15 residues. This CDR3 reads CASSVDRGVYNEQYF. The CDR3 nucleotides read TGTGCCAGCAGTGTAGACAGGGGGGTCTACAATGAGCAGTACTTC.

This clonotype has more than one count but fewer than ten. It may be a read error: a sequence one base away is much more abundant. The chain carries TRBV7-2 and TRBJ2-5, with D tentatively TRBD2 (6 bases). CDR1 is SGHTA, CDR2 FQGNSA, per germline. V lost 3 bases to trimming and J lost 1 base, with 12 bases between them. The length of the CDR3 is 15 residues. DNA for the CDR3: TGTGCCAGCAGCTTGGGGCGGGGCACCCAAGAGACCCAGTACTTC. Amino acid sequence: CASSLGRGTQETQYF.

This clonotype was recorded once. One base away lies a much larger clone, so this may be a sequencing read error. V and J are TRBV6-6 and TRBJ2-7, with 8 bases that match TRBD1. CDR3 length: 15 amino acids. Germline trimming cut 5 bases from V and 2 bases from J; bases unmatched to any gene: 8. Per germline, CDR1 MNHNY and CDR2 SVGAGI (reference sequence). Here the CDR3 DNA reads TGTGCCAGCAGTACCGGGACAGGAAGCCCCTACGAGCAGTACTTC. Its translation: CASSTGTGSPYEQYF.

The rearrangement joins TRBV12-3 or TRBV12-4 to TRBJ2-3, with 8 bases lining up with TRBD2. V was clipped by 6 bases and J by 2 bases; unmatched bases: 10. The length of the CDR3 is 16 residues. CDR3 region: CASSSGGARNTDTQYF. For the CDR3, the DNA is TGTGCCAGCAGCTCGGGGGGGGCCCGGAACACAGATACGCAGTATTTT.

This clonotype occurred many times. V usage is TRBV6-6 and J usage is TRBJ2-1; possible D gene TRBD2, 5 bases. The CDR3 extends over 16 amino acids. CDR1 and CDR2 from the germline V gene are MNHNY and SVGAGI (reference sequence). Trimming took 7 bases from V and 4 from J, leaving 20 bases between them. Here the CDR3 reads CASKPFSNGIYNEQFF. In DNA, the CDR3 is TGTGCCAGCAAACCCTTCTCTAACGGGATTTACAATGAGCAGTTCTTC.